Below, 25 T cell receptor beta chains from the same sample are listed, as sequenced in a study of blood T cell repertoires in COVID-19. Here immunoSEQ multiplex PCR was the method, and the copy in TCRdb shows in-frame clones only, minus some. The table records around 150,000 clones, approximately 95% of them present only once. The sequencing sample was made of peripheral blood. Receptor source: a woman aged 50 to 65 with acute or convalescent COVID-19.

This chain uses TRBV28 with TRBJ1-1, with a possible D match to TRBD1 (5 bases). V lost 9 bases and J 4 bases, leaving 21 bases between the germline ends. This CDR3 comprises 15 residues. The germline V gene has CDR1 MDHEN and CDR2 SYDVKM. CDR3 loop: CASLEIGTGGTEAFF. CDR3 coding DNA: TGTGCCAGTCTAGAAATCGGGACCGGGGGCACTGAAGCTTTCTTT.

The chain recombines TRBV7-2 with TRBJ1-5, with TRBD1 matching over 8 bases. Germline CDR1 SGHTA, CDR2 FQGNSA. This CDR3 is 15 amino acids long. The J segment lost 1 base and the V segment lost 5 bases, leaving 4 bases of the junction unmatched. The DNA of the CDR3 is TGTGCCAGCAGCCTGGACAGGGCGAGCAATCAGCCCCAGCATTTT. Residues: CASSLDRASNQPQHF.

The gene calls are TRBV2 and TRBJ2-7; TRBD2 agrees at 7 bases. Germline loops: CDR1 SNHLY, CDR2 FYNNEI. The CDR3 spans 15 residues. V was clipped by 1 base and J by 3 bases; unmatched bases: 6. CDR3 bases: TGTGCCAGCAGTGAAGTCGGGAGGTCCCTCTACGAGCAGTACTTC. This gives the protein CASSEVGRSLYEQYF.

V and J are TRBV4-2 and TRBJ1-2; 7 bases line up with TRBD1. After removal of 2 bases from V and 3 bases from J, the junction contained 3 bases not matched to a gene. Germline CDR1 reads LGHNA; CDR2 reads YNFKEQ. This CDR3 spans 14 amino acids. The CDR3 loop is CASSQSGQDYGYTF. The DNA for the CDR3 is TGTGCCAGCAGCCAATCCGGACAGGACTATGGCTACACCTTC.

The V and J genes are TRBV29-1 and TRBJ2-7; D is undetermined. This CDR3 region has 12 residues. V gave up 5 bases and J gave up 0 bases, with 8 bases separating them. Germline CDR1 is SQVTM and CDR2 is ANQGSEA. CDR3 nucleotides: TGCAGCGTTATTACAGTCTCCTACGAGCAGTACTTC. The encoded protein is CSVITVSYEQYF.

The gene calls are TRBV19 and TRBJ1-5, with 8 bases lining up with TRBD1. V shed 9 bases, J shed 1 base, and the junction held 8 bases outside the gene matches. This CDR3 has 15 amino acids. Per germline, CDR1 LNHDA and CDR2 SQIVND (reference sequence). CDR3 nucleotide sequence: TGTGCCAGCCTGACAGGGGCGAGCAGCAATCAGCCCCAGCATTTT. It specifies CASLTGASSNQPQHF.

The V gene is TRBV15, the J gene TRBJ2-5, with TRBD1 matching over 8 bases. The germline CDR1 and CDR2 sequences are LNHNV and YYDKDF (reference sequence). V gave up 2 bases and J gave up 1 base; unmatched junction bases: 3. The CDR3 is 15 amino acids. The CDR3 reads CATSRRTGLQETQYF. Written as DNA, the CDR3 is TGTGCCACCAGCAGACGGACAGGGCTCCAAGAGACCCAGTACTTC.

The V call is TRBV4-3, the J call TRBJ1-6, with D tentatively TRBD1 (6 bases). The germline gives CDR1 LGHNA, CDR2 YSLEER. The CDR3 length is 16 residues. V was clipped by 3 bases and J by 8 bases, with 17 bases between them. DNA for the CDR3: TGCGCCAGCAGCCATCAAACAGGGTCTCGGGATTCACCCCTCCACTTT. Amino acid sequence: CASSHQTGSRDSPLHF.

J is TRBJ2-5 and V is TRBV7-2; no clear D gene. The CDR3 extends over 13 amino acids. The V gene's germline CDR1 is SGHTA and CDR2 FQGNSA. Trimming cost V 5 bases and J 5 bases, with 12 bases left between them. CDR3 sequence (DNA): TGTGCCAGCAGCACCAGCAGCGTTGAGACCCAGTACTTC. Amino acid sequence: CASSTSSVETQYF.

The rearrangement joins TRBV15 to TRBJ1-4, with 10 bases lining up with TRBD1. Germline V CDR1 and CDR2: LNHNV, YYDKDF (reference sequence). V lost 1 base to trimming and J lost 5 bases; unmatched junction nucleotides: 1. This CDR3 is 15 amino acids long. DNA of the CDR3: TGTGCCACCAGCAGAGTGGGACAGGGGAATGAAAAACTGTTTTTT. Its protein product is CATSRVGQGNEKLFF. The entire variable domain, with the rest obtained from reference TRBV15 and TRBJ1-4, is as follows: DAMVIQNPRYQVTQFGKPVTLSCSQTLNHNVMYWYQQKSSQAPKLLFHYYDKDFNNEADTPDNFQSRRPNTSFCFLDIRSPGLGDTAMYLCATSRVGQGNEKLFFGSGTQLSVL.

Written as DNA, the CDR3 is TGTGCCAGCAGCAGAGGGGGACAAACCTACGAGCAGTACTTC. It codes for CASSRGGQTYEQYF. The V and J genes are TRBV28 and TRBJ2-7; D is perhaps TRBD1 (6 bases). The germline V gene encodes CDR1 MDHEN and CDR2 SYDVKM. The CDR3 has 14 amino acids. Trimming removed 6 bases at V and 2 bases at J, with 14 bases between.

The chain joins TRBV4-2 to TRBJ2-2, with D unclear. From germline, CDR1 is LGHNA and CDR2 YNFKEQ. V lost 4 bases and J lost 6, with 12 bases in between. CDR3 length: 14 amino acids. The CDR3: CASSRGNEPGELFF. In DNA, the CDR3 is TGTGCCAGCAGCCGAGGAAACGAACCCGGGGAGCTGTTTTTT.

The chain recombines TRBV6-5 with TRBJ2-7; 7 bases align to TRBD1. V gave up 6 bases and J gave up 0 bases; unmatched junction bases: 2. The length of the CDR3 is 13 residues. In germline, CDR1 is MNHEY, CDR2 SVGAGI. CDR3 sequence: CASRTGTSYEQYF. CDR3 bases: TGTGCCAGCAGGACAGGGACCTCCTACGAGCAGTACTTC.

This clone was seen only once. This rearrangement joins TRBV27 to TRBJ1-5, with 8 bases matching TRBD1. With 6 bases clipped from V and 4 bases from J, the junction kept 8 bases outside the gene matches. CDR1 is MNHEY and CDR2 is SMNVEV in the germline V gene (reference sequence). The CDR3 runs 15 residues. CDR3 sequence (DNA): TGTGCCAGCAGGAGGACAGGGATGGAAAATCAGCCCCAGCATTTT. Its translation is CASRRTGMENQPQHF.

The chain combines TRBV6-5 with TRBJ1-3, with 8 bases fitting TRBD1. The length of the CDR3 is 13 residues. J was trimmed by 7 bases and V by 6 bases; bases with no gene match: 5. Per the germline V gene, CDR1 is MNHEY and CDR2 is SVGAGI. CDR3 sequence (DNA): TGTGCCAGCAGAGGACAGGGAAGGAACACCATATATTTT. It is translated as CASRGQGRNTIYF.

The rearrangement uses TRBV11-2 and TRBJ2-1; D is undetermined. Germline V gives CDR1 SGHAT, CDR2 FQNNGV. V was trimmed by 5 bases and J by 7 bases, leaving 6 bases between them. This CDR3 has 11 residues. The CDR3 region is CASSVPNEQFF. CDR3 DNA: TGTGCCAGCAGCGTTCCGAATGAGCAGTTCTTC.

J is TRBJ1-2 and V is TRBV6-5; tentative D call: TRBD1 (6 bases). Germline-derived CDR1 and CDR2 are MNHEY and SVGAGI. Trimming stripped 6 bases from V and 5 bases from J, with 10 bases between. The CDR3 has 12 amino acids. CDR3 sequence: CASREGGYGYTF. CDR3 nucleotide sequence: TGTGCCAGCAGAGAGGGGGGGTATGGCTACACCTTC.

This chain connects TRBV18 to TRBJ1-2; no clear D gene. CDR3 length: 13 residues. Trimming stripped 6 bases from V and 4 bases from J, with 12 bases between. In germline, CDR1 is KGHSH, CDR2 LQKENI. CDR3 coding DNA: TGTGCCAGCTCCCTTCAGGCAGCCTATGGCTACACCTTC. Protein: CASSLQAAYGYTF.

J is TRBJ2-5 and V is TRBV19, with D perhaps matching TRBD2 (6 bases). Per the germline V gene, CDR1 is LNHDA and CDR2 is SQIVND (reference sequence). Trimming removed 6 bases at V and 5 bases at J, with 13 bases between. The CDR3 has 13 amino acids. CDR3 coding DNA: TGTGCCAGTAGCGCGGGACCCAGGGAGACCCAGTACTTC. Protein sequence: CASSAGPRETQYF.

This clone is a singleton in its sample. This chain connects TRBV19 to TRBJ1-2; weak D call: TRBD1 (6 bases). Trimming shortened V by 6 bases and J by 0 bases, and 17 bases separated the two germline ends. The CDR3 consists of 16 residues. Germline CDR1 LNHDA, CDR2 SQIVND (reference sequence). CDR3 sequence reads: CASRAVRDTPNYGYTF. In DNA form, the CDR3 reads TGTGCCAGTAGAGCTGTAAGGGACACCCCTAACTATGGCTACACCTTC.

This rearrangement joins TRBV18 to TRBJ2-3; 8 bases map to TRBD1. This CDR3 spans 16 amino acids. Germline V gives CDR1 KGHSH, CDR2 LQKENI. V trimming: 4 bases; J trimming: 3 bases; junction bases outside the gene matches: 9. The CDR3, as DNA: TGTGCCAGCTCACGACGGACAGGGACCCTAACAGATACGCAGTATTTT. This translates into CASSRRTGTLTDTQYF.

Concerning this clone: This CDR3 is also generated by other DNA sequences in the sample. The chain carries TRBV3-1 (or the pseudogene TRBV3-2) and TRBJ2-7; D uncertain. Germline V lookup: CDR1 LGHDT, CDR2 YNNKEL (reference sequence). The germline V and J ends were trimmed by 4 bases and 5 bases, with 9 bases remaining between them. The CDR3 has 12 amino acids. CDR3 nucleotide sequence: TGTGCCAGCAGCCCCTCGAGGCACGAGCAGTACTTC. Translating gives CASSPSRHEQYF.

The chain joins TRBV19 to TRBJ1-2, with D possibly TRBD1 on 5 matching bases. CDR3 length: 13 amino acids. V lost 10 bases and J lost 0, with 12 bases in between. Germline lookup yields CDR1 LNHDA and CDR2 SQIVND (reference sequence). CDR3 DNA sequence: TGTGCCACCCAGGGAAAGGCTAACTATGGCTACACCTTC. It specifies CATQGKANYGYTF.

In DNA, the CDR3 is TGTGCCAGCAGCTTAGGCTGGGCGAAGAACACTGAAGCTTTCTTT. Translated: CASSLGWAKNTEAFF. The V and J genes are TRBV11-1 and TRBJ1-1, with D uncertain. Germline V gene sequence: CDR1 SGHAT, CDR2 FQDESV (reference sequence). The CDR3 spans 15 residues. Trimming removed 1 base from V and 1 base from J, with 10 bases in between.

The chain carries TRBV7-2 and TRBJ1-2; D unclear. The CDR3 spans 14 residues. Per germline, CDR1 SGHTA and CDR2 FQGNSA. V lost 6 bases and J 0 bases, leaving 11 bases between the germline ends. The CDR3 bases are TGTGCCAGCAGACTGTCCCCCTCTAACTATGGCTACACCTTC. Its translation is CASRLSPSNYGYTF.